The source of this TCR beta chain is a study of Graves' ophthalmopathy and Graves' hyperthyroidism. The CDR3 has 15 residues. The V gene's germline CDR1 is DFQATT and CDR2 SNEGSKA (reference sequence). V was trimmed by 2 bases and J by 1 base, leaving 12 bases between them. This clonotype was seen repeatedly, ten times or more. RNA transcripts yielded amplified TCR beta CDR3 regions. Scientists carried out first-round RT-PCR using HTBI primers and then a second-round multiplex PCR. TCRdb processed the multiplex PCR reads anew with MiXCR; each CDR3 protein has one entry. The sample holds over a million distinct CDR3 sequences, about 38% seen once. Diagnoses were established from clinical symptoms, serum thyroxine, TRAb, thyroid ultrasound and orbital computed tomography.

This chain uses TRBV20-1 with TRBJ1-5, with D possibly being TRBD1 (5 bases). The receptor comes from an adult man with Graves' hyperthyroidism. Sequencing was done on a sample of peripheral blood or thyroid tissue (not recorded which). This CDR3 is CSARPRGDSNQPQHF. CDR3 coding DNA: TGCAGTGCTAGACCACGTGGGGACAGCAATCAGCCCCAGCATTTT.